This is a list of T cell receptor beta chains from one sample in a study of shared clonotypes between healthy human individuals. The assay was immunoSEQ multiplex PCR, and TCRdb's table has in-frame clones only and misses some. The sample lists 600,000 to 750,000 clones; 90% were seen once. Sequenced input: memory CD8+ T cells from PBMCs. Receptor source: a man aged 18 to 30 in good health. Some clones in this sample may be carry-over from other donors' samples. Each CDR3 is given with its conserved first and last residue.

CDR3: CATSIQETQYF
J: TRBJ2-5
V: TRBV15

CDR3: CASSPHWTSGAYEQYF
J: TRBJ2-7
V: TRBV5-5

CDR3: CASSLPAEGFGNTIYF
J: TRBJ1-3
V: TRBV28

CDR3: CASSHAGRDTQYF
J: TRBJ2-3
V: TRBV27

CDR3: CASSSLGGVGPNTEAFF
J: TRBJ1-1
V: TRBV7-9

CDR3: CASSPTGGTYNEQFF
J: TRBJ2-1
V: TRBV5-1

CDR3: CASSLGRGSTDTQYF
J: TRBJ2-3
V: TRBV7-3

CDR3: CASSVGTSGRTDTQYF
J: TRBJ2-3
V: TRBV9

CDR3: CASPRNTGELFF
J: TRBJ2-2
V: TRBV11-2

CDR3: CASSSWDFASYEQYF
J: TRBJ2-7
V: TRBV6-1

CDR3: CASSLGQGVYEQYF
J: TRBJ2-7
V: TRBV5-4

CDR3: CASSEGYEQYF
J: TRBJ2-7
V: TRBV2

CDR3: CASSLERSSYNEQFF
J: TRBJ2-1
V: TRBV27

CDR3: CASSRTGNNQPQHF
J: TRBJ1-5
V: TRBV9

CDR3: CASTGQGAVYGYTF
J: TRBJ1-2
V: TRBV6-5

CDR3: CASTSPTSEQFF
J: TRBJ2-1
V: TRBV19

CDR3: CASSLGSSGNTIYF
J: TRBJ1-3
V: TRBV28

CDR3: CASSSPFEGWTEAFF
J: TRBJ1-1
V: TRBV5-1

CDR3: CATSGGTAYSGNTIYF
J: TRBJ1-3
V: TRBV15

CDR3: CASSESEGRQPQHF
J: TRBJ1-5
V: TRBV10-2

CDR3: CASSFRNGYGYTF
J: TRBJ1-2
V: TRBV27

CDR3: CATRPRDRPYEQYF
J: TRBJ2-7
V: TRBV19

CDR3: CASSYRGVGYEQYF
J: TRBJ2-7
V: TRBV6-5

CDR3: CASSLSAGVTGELFF
J: TRBJ2-2
V: TRBV27

CDR3: CATQGPLAGPVNEQYF
J: TRBJ2-7
V: TRBV6-4

CDR3: CASRGGGFYEQYF
J: TRBJ2-7
V: TRBV19

CDR3: CAISQGGEQYF
J: TRBJ2-7
V: TRBV10-3

CDR3: CASSSLGAAGYTF
J: TRBJ1-2
V: TRBV28

CDR3: CASLEFAHYNEQFF
J: TRBJ2-1
V: TRBV13

CDR3: CASSRENGAYEQYF
J: TRBJ2-7
V: TRBV19

CDR3: CASASGAWNEQFF
J: TRBJ2-1
V: TRBV27

CDR3: CASSLGGTDFYEQYF
J: TRBJ2-7
V: TRBV9

CDR3: CASSQRGGEYNEQFF
J: TRBJ2-1
V: TRBV28

CDR3: CASSPANNEQFF
J: TRBJ2-1
V: TRBV13